The clone carrying this T cell receptor beta chain occurred a few times. The CDR3 spans 15 residues. With 6 bases removed from V and 6 bases from J, the gap between germline ends came to 18 bases. Germline V gives CDR1 MNHNY, CDR2 SVGAGI (reference sequence). The sample comes from a study of shared T cell receptors in the human thymus. This table comes from immunoSEQ multiplex PCR, and its TCRdb copy is limited to in-frame clones, with some not included. The data hold 500,000 to 850,000 clones, with around 87% observed a single time. These same data were also listed under a study on human thymus T cells. That investigation notes: Donors were healthy Finnish babies undergoing corrective operations for congenital heart defects. Resections removed during corrective heart surgery provided the thymus tissue used. Related research reported highly overlapping thymic repertoires among unrelated individuals.

Sequences were obtained from thymocytes. The chain carries TRBV6-6 and TRBJ1-5, with TRBD1 as a possible D gene (5 bases). This sequence was found in a boy younger than two with a congenital heart defect. CDR3 bases: TGTGCCAGCAGCTTGGGGCAGCGAGGTGCTCAGCCCCAGCATTTT. Its translation: CASSLGQRGAQPQHF.